The rows below give T cell receptor beta chains drawn from one sample of a study of blood T cells in healthy people across ages. TCRdb analysed the 5' RACE reads with MiXCR anew, one entry per CDR3 protein. Among roughly 1.5 million distinct CDR3 sequences listed, 40% to 45% were seen once. The source material was blood. The receptors here all came from a woman younger than 30 in good health. Each CDR3 is given without its conserved first and last residue.

TRBV30	TRBJ2-2	AWSVYNTGELF
TRBV7-9	TRBJ2-1	ASSLGPRTSGKGSEQF
TRBV12-3/TRBV12-4	TRBJ2-2	ASSISGSNTGELF
TRBV24-1	TRBJ2-5	ATSGGTYQETQY
TRBV11-3	TRBJ2-1	ASSEGLAGGPLNNEQF
TRBV7-2	TRBJ2-1	ASSPQAATQF
TRBV6-6	TRBJ2-5	ASSYSQAQETQY
TRBV7-9	TRBJ1-2	ASSCNQGYGYT
TRBV12-3/TRBV12-4	TRBJ2-7	ASRPLAGADEQY
TRBV4-3	TRBJ2-7	ASSQDPHSSYEQY
TRBV27	TRBJ2-7	ASSLSGNYEQY
TRBV20-1	TRBJ1-5	SALPLNQPQH
TRBV9	TRBJ2-2	ASSTASGATGELF
TRBV24-1	TRBJ2-7	ATRDFGSLTAYEQY
TRBV10-2	TRBJ2-1	ASKGLLAGGEVSYNEQF
TRBV10-3	TRBJ2-5	AISLGQQETQY
TRBV3-1	TRBJ2-1	ASSPTSGGFYNEQF
TRBV29-1	TRBJ2-7	SVVGPLGEQY
TRBV15	TRBJ2-1	ATSKAADSYNEQF
TRBV20-1	TRBJ2-3	SARPAVDTQY
TRBV7-2	TRBJ2-1	ASSQPGLVGNEQF
TRBV5-1	TRBJ2-1	ASSLGQGQGEQF
TRBV9	TRBJ1-3	ASSVVGTGAPGNTIY
TRBV20-1	TRBJ2-3	SARDQSAGTVNTDTQY
TRBV7-2	TRBJ1-3	ASSTQQDGYSGNTIY
TRBV6-5	TRBJ2-3	ASSYARGVVSTDTQY
TRBV7-2	TRBJ2-1	ASSTTSGVSEQF
TRBV4-3	TRBJ1-2	ASSQEFRISNYGYT
TRBV20-1	TRBJ2-1	SAGLAGYNEQF
TRBV27	TRBJ2-4	ASSLSSGTGERKNIQY
TRBV4-2	TRBJ2-1	ASSRTLGTEDNEQF
TRBV7-6	TRBJ2-7	ASSAGFSTPYEQY
TRBV6-5	TRBJ1-4	ASRQGREKLF
TRBV29-1	TRBJ2-3	SAAAWDTQY
TRBV30	TRBJ2-7	AWSGNFEQY
TRBV27	TRBJ2-2	ASSSIEAEGINTGELF
TRBV3-1	TRBJ2-4	ASSPQRIAKNIQY
TRBV14	TRBJ1-4	ASSQRTAYNEKLF
TRBV10-3	TRBJ2-5	AISESAGEETQY
TRBV19	TRBJ2-3	ASSRTGFDTQY
TRBV12-3/TRBV12-4	TRBJ1-4	ASSFIQEKLF
TRBV4-3	TRBJ2-1	ASSLPGRGVYEQF